The rows below give T cell receptor beta chains drawn from one sample of a study of T-cell reconstitution after alpha-beta-depleted transplantation in children. TCRdb called the PCR reads again in MiXCR, with one record for every CDR3 protein. Among approximately 200,000 distinct CDR3 sequences listed, approximately 15% were seen once. The sample here was PBMCs from the stem cell graft donor, taken from the stem cell graft. Receptors originate from a human donor who donated a stem cell graft to a child with acute lymphoblastic leukemia. The CDR3 runs from the conserved cysteine through the conserved F or W. A D gene is named only where the DNA matches it firmly. Expanded clones are given a class, and other clones once, few, many or no size at all.

d_call: NA; j_call: TRBJ2-3; v_call: TRBV5-6; clone_size: many; cdr3_aa: CASSLADGRGKDTQYF; cdr3_nt: TGTGCCAGCAGCTTGGCCGACGGGCGGGGCAAAGATACGCAGTATTTT
d_call: TRBD2; j_call: TRBJ2-7; v_call: TRBV10-2; clone_size: many; cdr3_aa: CASSSGSPSSSYEQYF; cdr3_nt: TGCGCCAGCAGTAGCGGGAGCCCATCTTCCTCCTACGAGCAGTACTTC
d_call: NA; j_call: TRBJ1-2; v_call: TRBV10-3; clone_size: many; cdr3_aa: CAISELASTRTFANYGYTF; cdr3_nt: TGTGCCATCAGTGAGCTCGCTTCAACTAGGACTTTCGCTAACTATGGCTACACCTTC
d_call: NA; j_call: TRBJ2-7; v_call: TRBV4-2; clone_size: NA; cdr3_aa: CASSQGQDPGEQYF; cdr3_nt: TGTGCCAGCAGCCAAGGTCAAGATCCGGGGGAGCAGTACTTC
d_call: TRBD1; j_call: TRBJ2-5; v_call: TRBV20-1; clone_size: many; cdr3_aa: CSAGTGNRETQYF; cdr3_nt: TGCAGTGCTGGGACAGGGAACAGGGAGACCCAGTACTTC
d_call: TRBD2; j_call: TRBJ2-7; v_call: TRBV6-5; clone_size: many; cdr3_aa: CASSGSGRRKEQYF; cdr3_nt: TGTGCCAGCAGCGGTAGCGGGAGAAGAAAAGAGCAGTACTTC
d_call: NA; j_call: TRBJ2-6; v_call: TRBV6-1; clone_size: few; cdr3_aa: CASSEIGSGANVLTF; cdr3_nt: TGTGCCAGCAGTGAAATAGGCTCTGGGGCCAACGTCCTGACTTTC
d_call: TRBD2; j_call: TRBJ2-3; v_call: TRBV3-1; clone_size: NA; cdr3_aa: CASSHSGPSGVREYTDTQYF; cdr3_nt: TGTGCCAGCAGCCATAGCGGGCCTAGCGGGGTGAGGGAGTACACAGATACGCAGTATTTT
d_call: TRBD1; j_call: TRBJ2-7; v_call: TRBV6-2/TRBV6-3; clone_size: few; cdr3_aa: CASSSTGTATYEQYF; cdr3_nt: TGTGCCAGCAGTTCTACCGGGACAGCAACCTACGAGCAGTACTTC
d_call: TRBD1; j_call: TRBJ1-1; v_call: TRBV7-9; clone_size: NA; cdr3_aa: CASSGGQASTEAFF; cdr3_nt: TGTGCCAGCAGCGGGGGACAGGCCTCCACTGAAGCTTTCTTT
d_call: TRBD2; j_call: TRBJ2-1; v_call: TRBV9; clone_size: few; cdr3_aa: CASSAIAGVMNEQFF; cdr3_nt: TGTGCCAGCAGCGCGATAGCGGGAGTGATGAATGAGCAGTTCTTC
d_call: TRBD1; j_call: TRBJ1-1; v_call: TRBV29-1; clone_size: many; cdr3_aa: CSVDSQGARSEAFF; cdr3_nt: TGCAGCGTTGATTCCCAGGGGGCGCGAAGTGAAGCTTTCTTT
d_call: TRBD1; j_call: TRBJ1-5; v_call: TRBV29-1; clone_size: many; cdr3_aa: CSPLTGADLQPQHF; cdr3_nt: TGCAGCCCACTGACAGGGGCGGATTTGCAGCCCCAGCATTTT
d_call: NA; j_call: TRBJ2-5; v_call: TRBV24-1; clone_size: many; cdr3_aa: CATSDNSGQETQYF; cdr3_nt: TGTGCCACCAGTGATAACAGCGGCCAAGAGACCCAGTACTTC
d_call: NA; j_call: TRBJ1-2; v_call: TRBV10-3; clone_size: many; cdr3_aa: CAILDGDDYGYTF; cdr3_nt: TGTGCCATCCTCGACGGGGATGACTATGGCTACACCTTC
d_call: NA; j_call: TRBJ1-5; v_call: TRBV5-6; clone_size: few; cdr3_aa: CASSLGGRDGNQPQHF; cdr3_nt: TGTGCCAGCAGCTTGGGGGGCCGGGACGGCAATCAGCCCCAGCATTTT
d_call: TRBD2; j_call: TRBJ2-1; v_call: TRBV20-1; clone_size: many; cdr3_aa: CSARAELAGVSSYNEQFF; cdr3_nt: TGCAGTGCTAGGGCGGAACTAGCGGGAGTCAGCTCCTACAATGAGCAGTTCTTC
d_call: NA; j_call: TRBJ2-7; v_call: TRBV4-1; clone_size: many; cdr3_aa: CASSHVLELGSSYEQYF; cdr3_nt: TGCGCCAGCAGCCATGTCCTAGAGCTCGGCAGCTCCTACGAGCAGTACTTC
d_call: NA; j_call: TRBJ2-1; v_call: TRBV24-1; clone_size: few; cdr3_aa: CATIPPEQFF; cdr3_nt: TGTGCCACCATACCCCCTGAGCAGTTCTTC
d_call: NA; j_call: TRBJ2-7; v_call: TRBV10-1; clone_size: many; cdr3_aa: CASSDGGTPYEQYF; cdr3_nt: TGCGCCAGCAGTGACGGAGGGACCCCCTACGAGCAGTACTTC
d_call: NA; j_call: TRBJ2-7; v_call: TRBV27; clone_size: few; cdr3_aa: CASSQRGGMRYF; cdr3_nt: TGTGCCAGCAGTCAAAGGGGGGGAATGCGGTACTTC
d_call: NA; j_call: TRBJ1-1; v_call: TRBV4-2; clone_size: NA; cdr3_aa: CASSPGIPCMNTEAFF; cdr3_nt: TGTGCCAGCAGCCCGGGGATCCCCTGCATGAACACTGAAGCTTTCTTT
d_call: TRBD2; j_call: TRBJ2-7; v_call: TRBV29-1; clone_size: NA; cdr3_aa: CSVETSGSGRVFYEQYF; cdr3_nt: TGCAGCGTTGAAACTAGCGGGAGTGGTAGGGTATTCTACGAGCAGTACTTC
d_call: NA; j_call: TRBJ2-1; v_call: TRBV10-3; clone_size: few; cdr3_aa: CAISLSLANEQFF; cdr3_nt: TGTGCCATCAGCCTCTCTCTAGCCAATGAGCAGTTCTTC
d_call: TRBD2; j_call: TRBJ2-7; v_call: TRBV20-1; clone_size: many; cdr3_aa: CSVPGLAGAKGYF; cdr3_nt: TGCAGTGTACCGGGACTAGCGGGAGCAAAGGGGTACTTC
d_call: NA; j_call: TRBJ2-5; v_call: TRBV7-9; clone_size: few; cdr3_aa: CASSLTGPGETQYF; cdr3_nt: TGTGCCAGCAGCCTTACAGGACCCGGGGAGACCCAGTACTTC
d_call: TRBD1; j_call: TRBJ1-1; v_call: TRBV18; clone_size: few; cdr3_aa: CASSPPNRGSGTEAFF; cdr3_nt: TGTGCCAGCTCACCACCGAACAGGGGGTCGGGCACTGAAGCTTTCTTT
d_call: NA; j_call: TRBJ2-1; v_call: TRBV5-1; clone_size: NA; cdr3_aa: CASSHRELADNEQFF; cdr3_nt: TGCGCCAGCAGCCACAGGGAATTAGCGGACAATGAGCAGTTCTTC
d_call: NA; j_call: TRBJ2-5; v_call: TRBV5-1; clone_size: many; cdr3_aa: CASSLDPWEETQYF; cdr3_nt: TGCGCCAGCAGCTTGGACCCCTGGGAAGAGACCCAGTACTTC
d_call: NA; j_call: TRBJ2-7; v_call: TRBV5-1; clone_size: many; cdr3_aa: CASSAVRDGLYEQYF; cdr3_nt: TGCGCCAGCAGCGCCGTCCGGGACGGCCTGTACGAGCAGTACTTC
d_call: TRBD1; j_call: TRBJ2-7; v_call: TRBV6-5; clone_size: many; cdr3_aa: CASSRGTGNYEQYF; cdr3_nt: TGTGCCAGCAGTAGGGGGACAGGAAACTACGAGCAGTACTTC
d_call: TRBD2; j_call: TRBJ2-3; v_call: TRBV3-1; clone_size: many; cdr3_aa: CASSQDWVAGRLAQYF; cdr3_nt: TGTGCCAGCAGCCAAGATTGGGTAGCGGGAAGGCTGGCGCAGTATTTT
d_call: TRBD2; j_call: TRBJ2-1; v_call: TRBV2; clone_size: NA; cdr3_aa: CASSGGLAGTDEQFF; cdr3_nt: TGTGCCAGCAGTGGAGGATTAGCGGGGACGGATGAGCAGTTCTTC
d_call: NA; j_call: TRBJ2-7; v_call: TRBV3-1; clone_size: NA; cdr3_aa: CASSPQGVGLGYEQYF; cdr3_nt: TGTGCCAGCAGCCCCCAAGGTGTGGGACTGGGCTACGAGCAGTACTTC